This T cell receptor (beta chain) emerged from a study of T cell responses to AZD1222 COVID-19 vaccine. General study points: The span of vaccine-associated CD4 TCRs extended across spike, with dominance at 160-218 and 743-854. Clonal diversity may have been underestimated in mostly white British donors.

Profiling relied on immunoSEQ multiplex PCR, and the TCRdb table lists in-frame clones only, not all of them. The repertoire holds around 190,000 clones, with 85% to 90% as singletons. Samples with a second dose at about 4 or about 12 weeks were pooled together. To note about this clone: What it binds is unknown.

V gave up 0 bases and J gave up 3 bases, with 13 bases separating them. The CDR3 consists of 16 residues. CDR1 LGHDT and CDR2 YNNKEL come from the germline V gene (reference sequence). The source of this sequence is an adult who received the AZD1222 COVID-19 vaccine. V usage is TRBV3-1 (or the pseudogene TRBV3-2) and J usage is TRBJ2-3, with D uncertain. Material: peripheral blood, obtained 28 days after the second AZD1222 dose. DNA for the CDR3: TGTGCCAGCAGCCAAGACCCTTCGACCGAAACAGATACGCAGTATTTT. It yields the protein CASSQDPSTETDTQYF.